The 12 T cell receptor beta chains given below trace back to one sample, sequenced in a study of CD8+ T cells in alopecia areata. The sequencing template was cDNA reverse transcribed from extracted RNA. Clones were sequenced by immunoSEQ multiplex PCR, and TCRdb holds only the in-frame ones, with some missing. The sample yields 4,000 or so clones, 60% seen once. Documented treatment: oral pan-JAK inhibitor, 5-10 mg twice daily. Peripheral blood, together with lesional scalp punch biopsies, was collected from alopecia areata patients. The sample consisted of skin, taken at roughly week 36, from a patient treated with tofacitinib. Receptors were obtained from a human donor with alopecia areata.

In DNA, the CDR3 is TGCAGCGCGCGACTGGACAGCGGCGAGACCCAGTACTTC. It codes for CSARLDSGETQYF. This chain connects TRBV29-1 to TRBJ2-5, with D possibly matching TRBD1 (6 bases). Germline V gene sequence: CDR1 SQVTM, CDR2 ANQGSEA. Trimming removed 7 bases from V and 5 bases from J, with 17 bases in between. The CDR3 has 13 residues.

A few counts support this clone. This chain connects TRBV10-3 to TRBJ2-1; tentatively, D is TRBD1 (5 bases). Germline CDR1 is ENHRY and CDR2 is SYGVKD. Trimming shortened V by 5 bases and J by 0 bases, and 17 bases separated the two germline ends. This CDR3 has 17 amino acids. The CDR3 bases are TGTGCCATCAGTCTCTCCTCCAGGGTAAGCTCCTACAATGAGCAGTTCTTC. Translating gives CAISLSSRVSSYNEQFF.

The chain carries TRBV28 and TRBJ2-7, with D unresolved. The J call may not be correct, given that the DNA end is closer to TRBJ2-1. CDR1 is MDHEN and CDR2 is SYDVKM in the germline V gene. The CDR3 sequence is 17 residues long. DNA of the CDR3: TGTGCCAGCAGTGTGACCCCAGGATCTAGCTCCTACAATGAGCAGTTCTTC. Protein product: CASSVTPGSSSYNEQFF.

This chain connects TRBV4-2 to TRBJ2-2; 9 positions match TRBD2. The CDR3 has 16 amino acids. Germline V CDR1 and CDR2: LGHNA, YNFKEQ. V shed 5 bases, J shed 6 bases, and the junction held 10 bases outside the gene matches. The CDR3 DNA sequence: TGTGCCAGCAGCGCGTTTGGGACTAGCCTCTCCGGGGAGCTGTTTTTT. Translation: CASSAFGTSLSGELFF.

V gene TRBV1 combines with J gene TRBJ2-1. TRBV1 is reported as a pseudogene. This CDR3 contains 13 residues. CDR3 residues: CASSQEGSNEQFF. DNA of the CDR3: TGCGCCAGCAGCCAAGAGGGTTCCAATGAGCAGTTCTTC.

This clone was counted a few times. The chain recombines TRBV19 with TRBJ2-1; the D call may be TRBD1 or TRBD2 (6 bases each). The CDR3 runs 13 residues. The V gene lost 8 bases and the J gene lost 7 bases, with 15 bases spanning the gap. The germline V gene has CDR1 LNHDA and CDR2 SQIVND (reference sequence). The CDR3 reads CASLRLDRNEQFF. DNA for the CDR3: TGTGCCAGTCTCAGACTAGACAGGAATGAGCAGTTCTTC.

The chain recombines TRBV6-5 with TRBJ1-2; D might be TRBD1 (6 bases). V lost 2 bases and J 8 bases, leaving 18 bases between the germline ends. The CDR3 has 15 residues. Germline V gene lookup returns CDR1 MNHEY and CDR2 SVGAGI. For the CDR3, the DNA is TGTGCCAGCAGTTACGGAAAGCGGACAGCTAGGGGCTACACCTTC. It specifies CASSYGKRTARGYTF.

The chain uses TRBV2 and TRBJ2-1, with TRBD2 identical over 11 bases. Looked up from germline, CDR1 is SNHLY and CDR2 is FYNNEI. This CDR3 comprises 16 residues. V was pared by 6 bases and J by 7 bases, with 11 bases of the junction left unmatched. Written as DNA, the CDR3 is TGTGCCAGCAGACCACAACTAGCGGGAGTTTGGAATGAGCAGTTCTTC. Its translation: CASRPQLAGVWNEQFF.

In this sample, this clone turned up a few times. This chain joins TRBV28 and TRBJ2-5, with 11 bases that match TRBD2. Losses at the gene ends were 3 bases for V and 4 bases for J; bases not matched to a gene: 10. CDR1 and CDR2 (germline): MDHEN, SYDVKM. The CDR3 sequence is 17 residues long. CDR3 in amino acids: CASSLTSGTGLGETQYF. The CDR3 nucleotides read TGTGCCAGCAGTTTGACTAGCGGGACAGGTTTAGGAGAGACCCAGTACTTC.

This rearrangement joins TRBV7-2 to TRBJ2-5, with 10 bases lining up with TRBD2. This CDR3 has 14 residues. Germline-derived CDR1 and CDR2 are SGHTA and FQGNSA. V dropped 4 bases and J dropped 4; count of bases not matched to a gene: 3. The CDR3 region has the DNA TGTGCCAGCAGCTCATCTAGCGGGAGAGAGACCCAGTACTTC. This gives the protein CASSSSSGRETQYF.

This clone was seen only a few times. This chain links TRBV6-6 with TRBJ1-2; 7 bases fit TRBD1. CDR1 and CDR2 (germline): MNHNY, SVGAGI (reference sequence). The CDR3 spans 15 residues. Trimming cost V 4 bases and J 3 bases; bases outside gene matches: 8. CDR3 sequence: CASSSQGGLDYGYTF. The DNA of the CDR3 is TGTGCCAGCAGTTCCCAGGGGGGGCTTGACTATGGCTACACCTTC.

To note about this clone: At one end the junction does not follow the germline gene, possibly because of a read error. The chain uses TRBV6-1 and TRBJ2-5; D is possibly TRBD1 (5 bases). Germline CDR1 and CDR2: MNHNS and SASEGT. This CDR3 is 14 amino acids long. The CDR3 DNA sequence: TGTGCCAGCAGAGAAGAGACAGTCCAAGAGACCCAGTACTTC. Translated: CASREETVQETQYF.